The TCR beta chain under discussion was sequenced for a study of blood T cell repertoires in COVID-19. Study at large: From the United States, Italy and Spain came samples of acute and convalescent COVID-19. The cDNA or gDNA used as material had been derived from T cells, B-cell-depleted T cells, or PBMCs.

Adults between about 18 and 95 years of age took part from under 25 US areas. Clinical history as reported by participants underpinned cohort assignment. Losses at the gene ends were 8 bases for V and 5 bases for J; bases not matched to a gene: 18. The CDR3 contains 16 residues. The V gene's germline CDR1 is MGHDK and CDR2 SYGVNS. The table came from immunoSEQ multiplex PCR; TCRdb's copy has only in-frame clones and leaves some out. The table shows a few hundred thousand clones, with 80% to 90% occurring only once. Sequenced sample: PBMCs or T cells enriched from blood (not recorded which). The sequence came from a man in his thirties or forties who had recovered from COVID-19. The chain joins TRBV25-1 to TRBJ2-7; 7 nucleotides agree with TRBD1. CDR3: CASSRGTVSLLDEQYF. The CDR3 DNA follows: TGTGCCAGCTCAAGGGGGACAGTGTCCCTTCTAGACGAGCAGTACTTC.